This is a list of T cell receptor beta chains from one sample in a study of T cells in Graves' hyperthyroidism and ophthalmopathy. Via MiXCR, TCRdb re-called the multiplex PCR reads, giving one row per CDR3 protein. Among 370,000 or so distinct CDR3 sequences listed, roughly 12% were seen once. The sequenced sample consisted of blood. All receptors come from a young man with Graves' hyperthyroidism that later progressed to Graves' ophthalmopathy. Both conserved end residues are part of each CDR3. A D gene is named only where the DNA matches it firmly. The listing skips clone size in some rows; elsewhere it reads once, few, many or a size class.

D gene | clone size | J gene | V gene | CDR3 DNA | CDR3 protein
TRBD1 | NA | TRBJ2-2 | TRBV7-9 | TGTGCCAGCAGAGACAGGGGGCGGAACACCGGGGAGCTGTTTTTT | CASRDRGRNTGELFF
NA | few | TRBJ1-5 | TRBV19 | TGTGCCAGTAGATCCCGCCAGGATTATAGCAATCAGCCCCAGCATTTT | CASRSRQDYSNQPQHF
NA | many | TRBJ2-7 | TRBV20-1 | TGCAGTGCTAGAGAAGCAAGAAGCTCCTACGAGCAGTACTTC | CSAREARSSYEQYF
TRBD1 | many | TRBJ2-3 | TRBV11-2 | TGTGCCAGCAGCTCGGACAGGTTTGGCGCAGATACGCAGTATTTT | CASSSDRFGADTQYF
NA | few | TRBJ1-1 | TRBV7-9 | TGTGCCAGCAGCCCCCGGGGGGGGGAAATGAACACTGAAGCTTTCTTT | CASSPRGGEMNTEAFF
TRBD2 | NA | TRBJ2-4 | TRBV4-1 | TGCGCCAGCAGTCAACTAGCGGGAGCAGCCAAAAACATTCAGTACTTC | CASSQLAGAAKNIQYF
NA | many | TRBJ1-2 | TRBV7-8 | TGTGCCAGCAGCACAGGGAGGAACTATGGCTACACCTTC | CASSTGRNYGYTF
NA | few | TRBJ1-3 | TRBV5-1 | TGCGCCAGCAGCTTGGTTTGGGGTCGCGGAAACACCATATATTTT | CASSLVWGRGNTIYF
NA | NA | TRBJ2-1 | TRBV4-2 | TGTGCCAGCAGCCAAGGTTCGGATAGAGGGTTCTTC | CASSQGSDRGFF
NA | NA | TRBJ2-7 | TRBV6-1 | TGTGCCAGCAGCCCGGGACCCCGAGGGTCTTACGAGCAGTACTTC | CASSPGPRGSYEQYF
NA | many | TRBJ2-3 | TRBV12-3/TRBV12-4 | TGTGCCAGCAGCATAGGGTTGGGCACAGATACGCAGTATTTT | CASSIGLGTDTQYF
NA | many | TRBJ1-2 | TRBV7-9 | TGTGCCAGCAGCTCCCCGGGGGCGAGGTATGGCTACACCTTC | CASSSPGARYGYTF